Below, 8 T cell receptor beta chains from the same sample are listed, as sequenced in a study of T cell repertoires in cytomegalovirus infection. Using its own MiXCR run on the reads, TCRdb lists one record per CDR3 protein. The sample shows tens of thousands of distinct CDR3 sequences, more than 3% of them seen only once. Material: PBMCs. The source of these receptors is a human donor in good health (CMV status not recorded). Some clones in this sample may be carry-over from other donors' samples.

This clonotype was seen many times. The chain has TRBV7-8 and TRBJ2-7, with TRBD2 identical over 9 bases. The trim removed 2 bases at V and 4 bases at J, leaving 12 bases unmatched. Germline V gene lookup returns CDR1 SGHVS and CDR2 FQNEAQ. The CDR3 consists of 17 residues. The CDR3 DNA is TGTGCCAGCAGCTTAAGACCGGGGCTAGCGGGGATTTACGAGCAGTACTTC. Residues: CASSLRPGLAGIYEQYF.

This clonotype was recorded many times. The chain combines TRBV7-2 with TRBJ1-2; 7 positions match TRBD1. V gave up 5 bases and J gave up 7 bases; unmatched junction bases: 13. This CDR3 contains 15 residues. The germline gives CDR1 SGHTA, CDR2 FQGNSA. The CDR3 region is CASSTQTGSRIGYTF. As DNA, the CDR3 is TGTGCCAGCAGCACCCAGACAGGGTCTAGGATTGGCTACACCTTC.

This clonotype has at least ten counts. The chain is built from TRBV7-2 and TRBJ1-4; D call uncertain. The germline V gene has CDR1 SGHTA and CDR2 FQGNSA. This CDR3 has 14 amino acids. Trimming pared 2 bases from V and 5 bases from J, leaving 9 bases between. The CDR3 nucleotides are TGTGCCAGCAGCTTACATGATCCAAATGAAAAACTGTTTTTT. Encoded protein: CASSLHDPNEKLFF.

This clonotype was seen repeatedly, ten times or more. V gene TRBV7-8 combines with J gene TRBJ2-1, with 9 bases lining up with TRBD2. The germline gives CDR1 SGHVS, CDR2 FQNEAQ. The CDR3 is 15 amino acids. V trimming: 3 bases; J trimming: 8 bases; junction bases outside the gene matches: 8. CDR3 amino acids: CASSLYSGSKDEQFF. CDR3 nucleotide sequence: TGTGCCAGCAGCTTGTATAGCGGGAGTAAAGATGAGCAGTTCTTC.

The sample holds many counts of this clonotype. This chain connects TRBV7-2 to TRBJ1-1, with D unresolved. V was clipped by 2 bases and J by 4 bases, with 11 bases between them. The CDR3 is 14 residues long. Germline V CDR1 and CDR2: SGHTA, FQGNSA. The CDR3 is CASSLKALSTEAFF. In DNA, the CDR3 is TGTGCCAGCAGCTTAAAAGCTCTGAGCACTGAAGCTTTCTTT.

This clonotype was picked up many times. This chain connects TRBV7-2 to TRBJ2-7; no firm D call. The CDR3 is 11 residues long. The V gene's germline CDR1 is SGHTA and CDR2 FQGNSA. Trimming cost V 3 bases and J 5 bases, with 5 bases left between them. This CDR3 reads CASSLKDEQYF. The DNA for the CDR3 is TGTGCCAGCAGCTTGAAGGACGAGCAGTACTTC.

This clonotype has a count of ten or more. The chain has TRBV7-8 and TRBJ2-5; tentatively, D is TRBD2 (7 bases). CDR1 SGHVS and CDR2 FQNEAQ come from the germline V gene. V gave up 1 base and J gave up 4 bases, with 16 bases separating them. CDR3 length: 16 amino acids. The CDR3 bases are TGTGCCAGCAGCTTAGAGGGGGGGCGTGGGGGAGAGACCCAGTACTTC. It codes for CASSLEGGRGGETQYF.

This clonotype showed up many times. In nucleotides, the CDR3 is TGTGCCAGCAGTTTCGGCGGGATCACAGATACGCAGTATTTT. Residues: CASSFGGITDTQYF. The gene calls are TRBV12-3 or TRBV12-4 and TRBJ2-3; D is possibly TRBD2 (6 bases). V was pared by 3 bases and J by 2 bases, with 9 bases between. This CDR3 contains 14 residues.